These 25 T cell receptor beta chains came from one sample sequenced in a study of cytomegalovirus exposure and HLA in healthy donors. The PCR made use of 60 Vbeta and 13 Jbeta primers. TCRdb keeps only in-frame clones here, not all; method: immunoSEQ multiplex PCR. Seen here are some 100,000 clones, approximately 69% observed once, and the top ten hold around a tenth. The sequenced sample was PBMCs. The receptors derive from a woman in her forties or fifties in good health and CMV-seropositive.

The chain recombines TRBV7-9 with TRBJ1-4; no firm D call. V was cut by 2 bases and J by 0 bases, with 7 bases left in between. CDR3 length: 15 residues. Germline CDR1 SEHNR, CDR2 FQNEAQ (reference sequence). The chain's CDR3 is CASSLLGATNEKLFF. The CDR3, as DNA: TGTGCCAGCAGCTTACTCGGTGCAACTAATGAAAAACTGTTTTTT.

V is TRBV11-2 and J is TRBJ1-2, with D possibly TRBD1 on 6 matching bases. The V end was cut by 0 bases, the J end by 8 bases, with 16 bases between. The CDR3 extends over 15 amino acids. Germline V gene lookup returns CDR1 SGHAT and CDR2 FQNNGV. The CDR3 region is CASSLEGSQGNGYTF. Written as DNA, the CDR3 is TGTGCCAGCAGCTTAGAGGGGAGTCAGGGGAACGGCTACACCTTC.

CDR3 in DNA: TGTGCCAGCAGTGACTCAGGGGGCAATCAGCCCCAGCATTTT. Translated: CASSDSGGNQPQHF. The chain employs TRBV6-4 and TRBJ1-5; possible D gene TRBD1, 5 bases. Germline CDR1 is MRHNA and CDR2 is SNTAGT. This CDR3 contains 14 residues. V dropped 0 bases and J dropped 2 bases, with 5 bases sitting between them.

This chain links TRBV9 with TRBJ1-6; TRBD1 agrees at 9 bases. This CDR3 has 15 amino acids. V was clipped by 5 bases and J by 7 bases; unmatched bases: 7. Germline V gene data show CDR1 as SGDLS and CDR2 as YYNGEE. The CDR3 DNA sequence: TGTGCCAGCAGTCTACAGGGGGCGGGCAATTCACCCCTCCACTTT. It translates to CASSLQGAGNSPLHF.

The chain employs TRBV7-3 and TRBJ2-1; 8 nucleotides align to TRBD2. CDR3 size: 14 residues. From germline, CDR1 is SGHTA and CDR2 FQGTGA. Trimming removed 9 bases from V and 3 bases from J; junction bases left unmatched: 7. CDR3 sequence: CASSAGEIYNEQFF. The CDR3 region has the DNA TGTGCCAGTTCAGCGGGAGAGATCTACAATGAGCAGTTCTTC.

The J gene is TRBJ2-5, the V gene TRBV14; TRBD2 is a possible D gene (5 bases). Germline CDR1 SGHDN, CDR2 FVKESK. V was clipped by 5 bases and J by 7 bases, with 17 bases between them. This CDR3 has 14 residues. CDR3 loop: CASSKGGFRGTQYF. The DNA for the CDR3 is TGTGCCAGCAGCAAAGGCGGCTTTCGGGGGACCCAGTACTTC.

This clone was seen more than once but under ten times. V gene TRBV18 combines with J gene TRBJ1-4; TRBD1 matches 8 bases. J gave up 8 bases and V 2 bases, and 4 bases lay outside the gene matches. The CDR3 is 14 residues long. CDR1 is KGHSH, CDR2 LQKENI, per germline. In DNA form, the CDR3 reads TGTGCCAGCTCACCATCAGGGGGCGGCGAAAAACTGTTTTTT. It codes for CASSPSGGGEKLFF.

In this sample, this clone turned up once. The chain couples TRBV30 to TRBJ1-3, with a weak D call TRBD1 (6 bases). The J call may be faulty, since TRBJ2-2 better matches the DNA end. The CDR3 has 15 amino acids. Germline V gives CDR1 GTSNPN, CDR2 SVGIG (reference sequence). The CDR3 here is CAWSVNRARSGELFF. CDR3 in DNA: TGTGCCTGGAGTGTAAACAGGGCTCGGAGCGGGGAGCTGTTTTTT.

This clone was seen a handful of times. V and J are TRBV29-1 and TRBJ2-5; 10 bases fit TRBD2. The CDR3 has 14 residues. J was trimmed by 4 bases and V by 5 bases; bases with no gene match: 7. Per germline, CDR1 SQVTM and CDR2 ANQGSEA. Here the CDR3 reads CSVLAGARAETQYF. The CDR3 region has the DNA TGCAGCGTTCTAGCGGGAGCTAGGGCAGAGACCCAGTACTTC.

The V and J genes are TRBV18 and TRBJ1-2, with D unresolved. V gave up 5 bases and J gave up 2 bases, with 9 bases separating them. CDR3 length equals 13 residues. Germline CDR1 is KGHSH and CDR2 is LQKENI. The CDR3: CASSYTENYGYTF. CDR3 nucleotides: TGTGCCAGCTCATACACAGAGAACTATGGCTACACCTTC.

The rearrangement joins TRBV14 to TRBJ2-2; the match to TRBD2 covers 13 bases. Germline CDR1 and CDR2: SGHDN and FVKESK. CDR3 length: 16 residues. Germline trimming cut 4 bases from V and 6 bases from J; bases unmatched to any gene: 5. The CDR3 nucleotides are TGTGCCAGCAGCCGCCTCGGACTAGCGGGGGCCGGGGAGCTGTTTTTT. This codes for CASSRLGLAGAGELFF.

The rearrangement uses TRBV6-6 and TRBJ1-2; TRBD1 is a possible D gene (6 bases). V was shortened by 8 bases and J by 4 bases, with 14 bases between the two germline ends. The germline CDR1 and CDR2 sequences are MNHNY and SVGAGI (reference sequence). The CDR3 spans 13 residues. Here the CDR3 reads CASWKDSIYGYTF. DNA for the CDR3: TGTGCCAGCTGGAAGGACAGCATCTATGGCTACACCTTC.

This clone appeared a few times. The chain carries TRBV6-5 and TRBJ1-4; D remains unclear. The ends were cut back, 8 bases at V and 3 bases at J, with 7 bases in the middle. There are 12 residues in the CDR3. CDR1 and CDR2 from the germline V gene are MNHEY and SVGAGI. The CDR3 loop is CASRSPNEKLFF. The CDR3 DNA follows: TGTGCCAGCCGCAGTCCTAATGAAAAACTGTTTTTT.

The table lists this clone with a count of one. The chain has TRBV19 and TRBJ2-3; D is uncertain. V was clipped by 2 bases and J by 6 bases, with 9 bases between them. This CDR3 has 13 residues. The germline CDR1 and CDR2 sequences are LNHDA and SQIVND (reference sequence). The CDR3 DNA is TGTGCCAGTAGTATAAGAGGCGCCGATACGCAGTATTTT. Its protein is CASSIRGADTQYF.

The V call is TRBV6-1, the J call TRBJ2-7; D is uncertain. The length of the CDR3 is 13 residues. Germline-derived CDR1 and CDR2 are MNHNS and SASEGT. V lost 6 bases and J 0 bases, leaving 9 bases between the germline ends. The CDR3 bases are TGTGCCAGCAGCTCCCTTAGCTCCTACGAGCAGTACTTC. It encodes CASSSLSSYEQYF.

V is TRBV9 and J is TRBJ1-1; 7 bases line up with TRBD1. The CDR3 covers 15 residues. Germline V CDR1 and CDR2: SGDLS, YYNGEE. J lost 4 bases, V lost 3 bases, and 9 bases had no gene match. The CDR3 is CASSAVPTGSTEAFF. DNA for the CDR3: TGTGCCAGCAGCGCCGTACCGACAGGGAGCACTGAAGCTTTCTTT.

This clone was detected once. The chain is built from TRBV9 and TRBJ1-2; 12 bases match TRBD1. This CDR3 has 16 residues. The J segment lost 6 bases and the V segment lost 4 bases, leaving 10 bases of the junction unmatched. Per the germline V gene, CDR1 is SGDLS and CDR2 is YYNGEE. Here the CDR3 reads CASSFTGTGGSDGYTF. CDR3 coding DNA: TGTGCCAGCAGCTTCACCGGGACAGGGGGCTCTGATGGCTACACCTTC. The full variable domain, rest sourced from reference TRBV9 and TRBJ1-2, is DSGVTQTPKHLITATGQRVTLRCSPRSGDLSVYWYQQSLDQGLQFLIQYYNGEERAKGNILERFSAQQFPDLHSELNLSSLELGDSALYFCASSFTGTGGSDGYTFGSGTRLTVV.

The chain has TRBV11-3 and TRBJ2-1; tentatively, D is TRBD2 (6 bases). The CDR3 covers 16 residues. V was shortened by 5 bases and J by 7 bases, with 21 bases between the two germline ends. The germline CDR1 and CDR2 sequences are SGHNT and YENEEA. The CDR3 loop is CASSMASAEFSNEQFF. DNA of the CDR3: TGTGCCAGCAGCATGGCTAGCGCCGAATTCAGTAATGAGCAGTTCTTC.

V is TRBV2 and J is TRBJ1-1; TRBD1 is a possible D gene (5 bases). CDR1 and CDR2 from the germline V gene are SNHLY and FYNNEI. V shed 3 bases and J shed 5 bases, with 13 bases lying between them. The CDR3 is 14 amino acids. The chain's CDR3 is CASSDSGMRTEAFF. The CDR3 nucleotides are TGTGCCAGCAGTGATTCAGGGATGCGGACTGAAGCTTTCTTT.

This clone was picked up a small number of times. The rearrangement links TRBV19 to TRBJ1-5, with a weak D call TRBD1 (5 bases). The CDR3 covers 16 residues. V was pared by 1 base and J by 1 base, with 11 bases between. Germline CDR1 LNHDA, CDR2 SQIVND (reference sequence). This chain's CDR3 is CASSIGTRISNQPQHF. The DNA of the CDR3 is TGTGCCAGTAGTATAGGGACAAGGATCAGCAATCAGCCCCAGCATTTT.

This clone was recorded a few times. The chain carries TRBV5-4 and TRBJ1-3; 12 bases match TRBD1. Germline CDR1 and CDR2: SGHNT and YYREEE (reference sequence). This CDR3 is built from 17 residues. V gave up 4 bases and J gave up 3 bases; unmatched junction bases: 8. The CDR3 DNA sequence: TGTGCCAGCAGCATCCGGGACAGGGGGCAAGGTGGAAACACCATATATTTT. As protein: CASSIRDRGQGGNTIYF.

The chain couples TRBV6-1 to TRBJ2-7; 8 bases fit TRBD1. Germline-derived CDR1 and CDR2 are MNHNS and SASEGT. The CDR3 runs to 13 residues. V shed 10 bases and J 9 bases; nucleotides not matched to a gene: 14. The CDR3 reads CANRDRTLQRQYF. The CDR3 bases are TGTGCCAACCGGGACAGGACCCTCCAACGGCAGTACTTC.

This rearrangement joins TRBV30 to TRBJ1-1; unclear D gene. The CDR3 extends over 13 amino acids. V was shortened by 2 bases and J by 5 bases, with 12 bases between the two germline ends. Germline V gives CDR1 GTSNPN, CDR2 SVGIG (reference sequence). In DNA form, the CDR3 reads TGTGCCTGGAGTTCGGAGCTGGCAACTGAAGCTTTCTTT. Translated, it gives CAWSSELATEAFF.

The rearrangement uses TRBV5-1 and TRBJ2-7, with TRBD1 matching 7 bases. Losses at the gene ends were 3 bases for V and 3 bases for J; bases not matched to a gene: 6. The CDR3 runs to 14 residues. Germline CDR1 and CDR2: SGHRS and YFSETQ. The CDR3 DNA sequence: TGCGCCAGCAGCTCAGGGGGTGTTTTCTACGAGCAGTACTTC. It codes for CASSSGGVFYEQYF. The full variable domain, completed using reference TRBV5-1 and TRBJ2-7, is KAGVTQTPRYLIKTRGQQVTLSCSPISGHRSVSWYQQTPGQGLQFLFEYFSETQRNKGNFPGRFSGRQFSNSRSEMNVSTLELGDSALYLCASSSGGVFYEQYFGPGTRLTVT.

V usage is TRBV7-2 and J usage is TRBJ2-1; D is possibly TRBD2 (6 bases). The germline V gene encodes CDR1 SGHTA and CDR2 FQGNSA. V lost 5 bases, J lost 6 bases, and 14 bases lay in between. The CDR3 has 14 residues. CDR3 bases: TGTGCCAGCAGCCCCTCCCCAGCGGGCAATGAGCAGTTCTTC. Translation gives CASSPSPAGNEQFF. Filled out from reference TRBV7-2 and TRBJ2-1, the complete variable domain reads GAGVSQSPSNKVTEKGKDVELRCDPISGHTALYWYRQSLGQGLEFLIYFQGNSAPDKSGLPSDRFSAERTGGSVSTLTIQRTQQEDSAVYLCASSPSPAGNEQFFGPGTRLTVL.